This T cell receptor (beta chain) was found in a study of blood T cell repertoires in COVID-19. Study-wide context: There were acute and convalescent COVID-19 samples, and they came from the United States, Italy and Spain.

Measured with immunoSEQ multiplex PCR; TCRdb has only the in-frame clones, and not every one. Of roughly 330,000 clones listed, roughly 90% are singletons. CDR1 and CDR2 (germline): SEHNR, FQNEAQ (reference sequence). The V gene end was trimmed by 2 bases and the J gene end by 4 bases; junction bases not matched to a gene: 4. The CDR3 is 15 residues long. Sample: peripheral blood. This chain uses TRBV7-9 with TRBJ2-2; 7 bases are shared with TRBD1. This TCR derives from a man aged 18 to 30 who had recovered from COVID-19. This chain's CDR3 is CASSLRGPTTGELFF. CDR3 bases: TGTGCCAGCAGCTTAAGGGGGCCTACCACCGGGGAGCTGTTTTTT.